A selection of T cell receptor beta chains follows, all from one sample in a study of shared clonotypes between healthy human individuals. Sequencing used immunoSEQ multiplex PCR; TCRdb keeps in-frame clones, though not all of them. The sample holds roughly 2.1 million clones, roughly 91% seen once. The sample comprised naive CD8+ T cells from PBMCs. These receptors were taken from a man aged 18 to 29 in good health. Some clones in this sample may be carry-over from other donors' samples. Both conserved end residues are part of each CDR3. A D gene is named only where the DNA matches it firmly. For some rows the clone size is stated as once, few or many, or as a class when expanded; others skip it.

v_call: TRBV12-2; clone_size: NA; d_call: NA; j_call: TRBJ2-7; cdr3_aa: CASRLVRDGSPYEQYF; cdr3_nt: TGTGCAAGTCGCTTGGTGAGGGACGGATCTCCCTACGAGCAGTACTTC
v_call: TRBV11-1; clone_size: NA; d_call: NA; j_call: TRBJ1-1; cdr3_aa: CASSLPRRGGAAFF; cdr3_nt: TGTGCCAGCAGCTTGCCCCGAAGAGGGGGAGCAGCTTTCTTT
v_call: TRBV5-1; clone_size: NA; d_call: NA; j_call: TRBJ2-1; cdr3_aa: CASSLRTLYNEQFF; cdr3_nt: TGCGCCAGCAGCTTGAGGACACTCTACAATGAGCAGTTCTTC
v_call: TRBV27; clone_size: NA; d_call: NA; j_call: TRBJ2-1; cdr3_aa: CASSLQGTGYNEQFF; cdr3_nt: TGTGCCAGCAGTTTACAGGGGACCGGCTACAATGAGCAGTTCTTC
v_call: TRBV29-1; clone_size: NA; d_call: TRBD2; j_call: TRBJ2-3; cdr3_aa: CSVEASGRSTDTQYF; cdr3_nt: TGCAGCGTTGAGGCTAGCGGGAGGAGCACAGATACGCAGTATTTT
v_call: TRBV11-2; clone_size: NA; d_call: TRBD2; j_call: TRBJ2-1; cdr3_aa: CASSPGLADNYNEQFF; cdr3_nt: TGTGCCAGCAGCCCCGGACTAGCGGACAACTACAATGAGCAGTTCTTC
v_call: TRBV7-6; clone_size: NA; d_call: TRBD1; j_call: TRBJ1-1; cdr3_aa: CASSIRRGSTEAFF; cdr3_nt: TGTGCCAGCAGCATCCGCAGGGGGAGCACTGAAGCTTTCTTT
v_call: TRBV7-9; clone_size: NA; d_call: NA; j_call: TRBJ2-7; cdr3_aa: CASSPISYEQYF; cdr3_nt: TGTGCCAGCAGCCCCATCTCCTACGAGCAGTACTTC
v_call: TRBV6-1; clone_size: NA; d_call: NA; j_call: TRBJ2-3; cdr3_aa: CASSLGDTQYF; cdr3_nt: TGTGCCAGCAGTTTAGGGGATACGCAGTATTTT
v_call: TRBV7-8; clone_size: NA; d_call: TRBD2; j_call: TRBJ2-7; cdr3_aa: CASSPVAGGSSYEQYF; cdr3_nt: TGTGCCAGCAGCCCCGTAGCGGGAGGGTCATCCTACGAGCAGTACTTC
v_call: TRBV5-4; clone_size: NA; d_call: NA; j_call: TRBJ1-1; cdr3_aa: CASSALDINEAFF; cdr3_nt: TGTGCCAGCAGCGCCTTGGATATCAATGAAGCTTTCTTT
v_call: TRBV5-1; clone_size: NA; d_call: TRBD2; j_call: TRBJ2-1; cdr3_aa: CASSWGLTYEQFF; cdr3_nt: TGCGCCAGCAGCTGGGGACTAACCTATGAGCAGTTCTTC
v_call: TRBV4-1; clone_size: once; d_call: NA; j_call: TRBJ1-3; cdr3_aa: CASSQVQDRSGNTIYF; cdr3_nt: TGCGCCAGCAGCCAGGTACAGGACCGCTCTGGAAACACCATATATTTT
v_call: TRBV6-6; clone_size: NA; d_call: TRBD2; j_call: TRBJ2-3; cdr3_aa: CASNQGLADTDTQYF; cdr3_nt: TGTGCCAGCAACCAGGGACTAGCGGACACAGATACGCAGTATTTT
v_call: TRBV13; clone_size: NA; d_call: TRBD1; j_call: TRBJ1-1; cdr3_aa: CASSPRQGNTEAFF; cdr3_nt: TGTGCCAGCAGCCCCCGACAGGGCAACACTGAAGCTTTCTTT
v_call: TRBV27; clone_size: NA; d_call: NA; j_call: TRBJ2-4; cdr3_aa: CATTPAGQESNIQYF; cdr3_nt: TGTGCCACCACCCCGGCGGGGCAGGAATCCAACATTCAGTACTTC
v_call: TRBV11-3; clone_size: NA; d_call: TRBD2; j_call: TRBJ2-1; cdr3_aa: CASSSRLSGSGNEQFF; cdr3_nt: TGTGCCAGCAGCTCCCGATTGAGCGGGAGTGGCAATGAGCAGTTCTTC
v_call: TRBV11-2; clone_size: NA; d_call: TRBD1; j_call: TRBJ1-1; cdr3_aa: CASSAPGQGAMNTEAFF; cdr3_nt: TGTGCCAGCAGCGCCCCGGGACAGGGGGCGATGAACACTGAAGCTTTCTTT
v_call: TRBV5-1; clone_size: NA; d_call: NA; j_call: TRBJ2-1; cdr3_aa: CASSYRDKGENEQFF; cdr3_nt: TGCGCCAGCAGCTACCGGGATAAAGGCGAAAATGAGCAGTTCTTC
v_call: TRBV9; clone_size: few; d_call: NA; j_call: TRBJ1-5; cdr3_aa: CASGTSNQPQHF; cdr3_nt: TGTGCCAGCGGGACAAGCAATCAGCCCCAGCATTTT
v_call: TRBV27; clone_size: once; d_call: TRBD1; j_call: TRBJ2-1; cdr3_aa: CASTQTGVSSYNEQFF; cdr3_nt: TGTGCCAGCACCCAGACAGGGGTGAGTTCCTACAATGAGCAGTTCTTC
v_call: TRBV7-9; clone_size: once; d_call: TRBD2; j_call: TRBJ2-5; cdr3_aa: CASSRPPTSGRVGETQYF; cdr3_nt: TGTGCCAGCAGCCGACCTCCGACTAGCGGGAGAGTTGGCGAGACCCAGTACTTC
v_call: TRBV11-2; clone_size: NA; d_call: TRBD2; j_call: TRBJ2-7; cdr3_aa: CASSLAGLAASSYEQYF; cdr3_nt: TGTGCCAGCAGCTTAGCCGGACTAGCGGCCTCCTCCTACGAGCAGTACTTC
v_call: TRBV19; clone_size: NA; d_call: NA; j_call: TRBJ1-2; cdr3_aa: CASSIRGYGYTF; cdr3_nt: TGTGCCAGTAGTATAAGAGGCTATGGCTACACCTTC